The 10 T cell receptor beta chains below were found in one sample sequenced in a study of blood T cells in healthy people across ages. PCR was performed a second time for about 6 to 11 cycles using a sample-barcoded 5' primer and a J-beta primer mix. Each CDR3 protein is one row after TCRdb ran MiXCR on the 5' RACE reads. This sample has around 1,000,000 distinct CDR3 sequences, with 20% to 25% found just once. A further study also used this sample, focusing on T cells of mothers and their children.

The sequencing input was blood. Receptors were obtained from a girl aged 2-15 years in good health.

The gene calls are TRBV29-1 and TRBJ2-1, with TRBD2 identical over 10 bases. Losses at the gene ends were 7 bases for V and 5 bases for J; bases not matched to a gene: 8. From germline, CDR1 is SQVTM and CDR2 ANQGSEA. The CDR3 runs to 14 residues. CDR3 bases: TGCAGCGCAACATCACTAGCGGGGAACAATGAGCAGTTCTTC. Protein sequence: CSATSLAGNNEQFF.

This clonotype has a single count. This sequence joins TRBV7-9 and TRBJ2-1, with TRBD2 matching over 8 bases. CDR3 length: 16 residues. J gave up 6 bases and V 5 bases, and 12 bases lay outside the gene matches. CDR1 SEHNR and CDR2 FQNEAQ come from the germline V gene (reference sequence). CDR3 in DNA: TGTGCCAGCAGCCCGTCGCTGCCTAGCGGGTTCAATGAGCAGTTCTTC. This sequence encodes CASSPSLPSGFNEQFF.

V usage is TRBV6-5 and J usage is TRBJ2-5, with D unresolved. V lost 4 bases and J lost 7, with 16 bases in between. In germline, CDR1 is MNHEY, CDR2 SVGAGI. CDR3 size: 14 residues. CDR3 in amino acids: CASSSYTTPGTQYF. CDR3 DNA sequence: TGTGCCAGCAGTTCATACACTACTCCGGGGACCCAGTACTTC.

This sequence joins TRBV7-8 and TRBJ2-5; weak D call: TRBD2 (6 bases). This CDR3 is built from 15 residues. Germline CDR1 and CDR2: SGHVS and FQNEAQ. Trimming took 6 bases from V and 0 from J, leaving 14 bases between them. In nucleotides, the CDR3 is TGTGCCAGCAGACAAAGGGACTTGTACCAAGAGACCCAGTACTTC. Translating gives CASRQRDLYQETQYF.

CDR3: CSVISPDAPTYEQYF. CDR3 sequence (DNA): TGCAGCGTTATCTCGCCGGACGCTCCGACCTACGAGCAGTACTTC. This sequence joins TRBV29-1 and TRBJ2-5; no clear D gene. The J call is uncertain, as TRBJ2-7 better fits the DNA end. Germline V gene lookup returns CDR1 SQVTM and CDR2 ANQGSEA. The CDR3 is 15 residues long.

This clonotype has only a few counts. The chain is built from TRBV29-1 and TRBJ2-3; D gene uncertain. Germline values: CDR1 SQVTM, CDR2 ANQGSEA. The CDR3 sequence is 12 residues long. V was shortened by 7 bases and J by 0 bases, with 8 bases between the two germline ends. CDR3 in amino acids: CSATDSTDTQYF. CDR3 in DNA: TGCAGCGCTACGGACAGCACAGATACGCAGTATTTT.

The gene calls are TRBV7-7 and TRBJ2-5; perhaps TRBD2 as D (7 bases). The CDR3 length is 14 residues. CDR1 and CDR2 from the germline V gene are SSHAT and FNYEAQ (reference sequence). CDR3 region: CALGGGSLQETQYF. The CDR3 region has the DNA TGTGCTTTGGGCGGGGGCAGCCTCCAAGAGACCCAGTACTTC.

The rearrangement links TRBV24-1 to TRBJ2-2, with TRBD1 matching 7 bases. V trimming: 7 bases; J trimming: 4 bases; junction bases outside the gene matches: 2. Germline V gene data show CDR1 as KGHDR and CDR2 as SFDVKD. The CDR3 is made up of 13 amino acids. The CDR3 DNA is TGTGCCACCAGGGGACAGCTCACCGGGGAGCTGTTTTTT. Protein product: CATRGQLTGELFF.

The chain is built from TRBV12-3 or TRBV12-4 and TRBJ2-5; TRBD2 agrees at 10 bases. The DNA end is a closer match to TRBJ2-1, so the J assignment may be wrong. The CDR3 loop spans 16 amino acids. The CDR3 is CASSSIAGGELTEQFF. The CDR3 DNA reads as TGTGCCAGCAGTTCAATAGCGGGGGGAGAACTGACTGAGCAGTTCTTC.

The chain combines TRBV24-1 with TRBJ2-2; D may match TRBD1 or TRBD2 (5 bases each). Germline values: CDR1 KGHDR, CDR2 SFDVKD. CDR3 size: 17 residues. Deletions cut 3 bases from V and 0 bases from J, with 13 bases between. CDR3 protein: CATSDLRDGSNTGELFF. CDR3 DNA: TGTGCCACCAGTGATCTCAGGGACGGTTCGAACACCGGGGAGCTGTTTTTT.